These T cell receptor beta chains were read from a single sample in a study of cytotoxic CD8 clonotypes in ibrutinib-treated CLL. Repertoires were generated with immunoSEQ multiplex PCR, while TCRdb's copy carries only in-frame clones and drops some. The data contain roughly 300,000 clones, approximately 76% of them singletons. The specimen was PBMCs, collected at disease progression, from a patient treated with ibrutinib. The receptors stem from a human donor with chronic lymphocytic leukemia. Both conserved end residues are part of each CDR3. The D gene is left open where the match is weak. Only some rows state a clone size, as once, few, many or a class for expanded clones.

size: few; D: TRBD2; V: TRBV5-1; J: TRBJ2-7; DNA: TGCGCCAGCAGCTTGGCCGGGCGGGAGCCCCTCCACGAGCAGTACTTC; CDR3: CASSLAGREPLHEQYF
size: .; D: TRBD2; V: TRBV4-1; J: TRBJ2-7; DNA: TGCGCCAGCAGCCAAGGTCCTAGCGGCTTTGCCGAGCAGTACTTC; CDR3: CASSQGPSGFAEQYF
size: once; D: TRBD2; V: TRBV25-1; J: TRBJ2-1; DNA: TGTGCCAGCAGCGCTAGAAGCGGGGGATACAATGAGCAGTTCTTC; CDR3: CASSARSGGYNEQFF
size: .; D: .; V: TRBV6-5; J: TRBJ2-7; DNA: .; CDR3: CASKGLFFGEQYF
size: .; D: .; V: TRBV7-8; J: TRBJ2-1; DNA: TGTGCCAGCAGCTTGGGTGAGCAGTTCTTC; CDR3: CASSLGEQFF
size: .; D: .; V: TRBV6-6; J: TRBJ1-5; DNA: TGTGCCAGCAGACTAAATGGCAATCAGCCCCAGCATTTT; CDR3: CASRLNGNQPQHF
size: .; D: .; V: TRBV27; J: TRBJ1-1; DNA: TGTGCCAGCAGTTTAAATCGGGGGCTGGGGGACACTGAAGCTTTCTTT; CDR3: CASSLNRGLGDTEAFF
size: few; D: TRBD2; V: TRBV7-3; J: TRBJ2-3; DNA: TGTGCCAGCAGCCTAAAGGGGACTAGCGGCACAGATACGCAGTATTTT; CDR3: CASSLKGTSGTDTQYF
size: .; D: .; V: TRBV28; J: TRBJ2-1; DNA: TGTGCCAGCAGTTTACGGCAAAACAATGAGCAGTTCTTC; CDR3: CASSLRQNNEQFF
size: .; D: TRBD2; V: TRBV4-1; J: TRBJ2-7; DNA: TGCGCCAGCAGCCAACCGGGGCTGCGGCGGGAGAGGGCCGAGCAGTACTTC; CDR3: CASSQPGLRRERAEQYF
size: .; D: .; V: TRBV5-1; J: TRBJ2-3; DNA: TGCGCCAGCAGCTTGGGGGCCTTGCAGGATTTT; CDR3: CASSLGALQDF
size: .; D: TRBD1; V: TRBV6-5; J: TRBJ1-2; DNA: TGTGCCAGCACTAATGACAGGGCCCATGGCTACACCTTC; CDR3: CASTNDRAHGYTF
size: .; D: .; V: TRBV7-3; J: TRBJ2-2; DNA: TGTGCCAGCAGCTTTGGTCGGGGCACCGGGGAGCTGTTTTTT; CDR3: CASSFGRGTGELFF
size: .; D: .; V: TRBV28; J: TRBJ2-5; DNA: TGTGCCAGCAGTCGAGGGCGGGAGACCCAGTACTTC; CDR3: CASSRGRETQYF
size: .; D: TRBD2; V: TRBV7-9; J: TRBJ2-2; DNA: TGTGCCGTCTTCCTAGCGGGTCACACCGGGGAGCTGTTTTTT; CDR3: CAVFLAGHTGELFF
size: .; D: .; V: TRBV10-1; J: TRBJ1-5; DNA: TGCGCCAGCAGTGAAGGGAATCAGCCCCAGCATTTT; CDR3: CASSEGNQPQHF
size: .; D: TRBD1; V: TRBV2; J: TRBJ1-4; DNA: TGTGCCAGCAAGACTACCGGGACAGGGGGATCTAATGAAAAACTGTTTTTT; CDR3: CASKTTGTGGSNEKLFF
size: .; D: .; V: TRBV4-1; J: TRBJ2-7; DNA: TGCGCCAGCAGCCAAGTCCAGGACCTGGCTTCCTACGAGCAGTACTTC; CDR3: CASSQVQDLASYEQYF
size: once; D: TRBD1; V: TRBV5-4; J: TRBJ2-2; DNA: TGTGCCAGCAGCTTGGTGGGCAGGGGGCACACCGGGGAGCTGTTTTTT; CDR3: CASSLVGRGHTGELFF
size: .; D: .; V: TRBV28; J: TRBJ1-2; DNA: TGTGCCACGCGAAAAGGGTATGGCTACACCTTC; CDR3: CATRKGYGYTF
size: .; D: TRBD2; V: TRBV7-3; J: TRBJ2-1; DNA: TGTGCCAGCACAGTTGGTAGCGGGAGTTACAATGAGCAGTTCTTC; CDR3: CASTVGSGSYNEQFF
size: .; D: .; V: TRBV15; J: TRBJ2-7; DNA: TGTGCCACCAGCAGAGATTGGAGTACTACCGATATAAACTACGAGCAGTACTTC; CDR3: CATSRDWSTTDINYEQYF
size: .; D: TRBD2; V: TRBV5-1; J: TRBJ2-3; DNA: TGCGCCAGCAGCTTGGTCTGGGAGGCCCCGGGAGGTACGCAGTATTTT; CDR3: CASSLVWEAPGGTQYF
size: .; D: TRBD1; V: TRBV9; J: TRBJ2-6; DNA: TGTGCCAGCAGCGCTTTCTCAGGGGGCTTGATCGCTGGGGCCAACGTCCTGACTTTC; CDR3: CASSAFSGGLIAGANVLTF
size: .; D: TRBD2; V: TRBV5-1; J: TRBJ2-7; DNA: TGCGCCAGCAGCGCCCGGACTAGCGGGAGGTACGAGCAGTACTTC; CDR3: CASSARTSGRYEQYF
size: .; D: .; V: TRBV9; J: TRBJ1-1; DNA: TGTGCCAGCAGCGTAGCCTCGGGGCCTTACACTGAAGCTTTCTTT; CDR3: CASSVASGPYTEAFF
size: .; D: .; V: TRBV7-9; J: TRBJ1-5; DNA: TGTGCCAGCAGCTTAGGCAGGGCCCAGGGCAATCAGCCCCAGCATTTT; CDR3: CASSLGRAQGNQPQHF
size: .; D: TRBD1; V: TRBV5-1; J: TRBJ2-7; DNA: TGCGCCAGCAGCTCAAGACCCGGGACAGGGGGTTGGGACGAGCAGTACTTC; CDR3: CASSSRPGTGGWDEQYF
size: .; D: .; V: TRBV9; J: TRBJ2-7; DNA: TGTGCCAGCAGCGTAGGGTCAGAAAGCTACGAGCAGTACTTC; CDR3: CASSVGSESYEQYF
size: few; D: .; V: TRBV7-3; J: TRBJ2-2; DNA: TGTGCCAGCAGCACAATGAACGGGGAGCTGTTTTTT; CDR3: CASSTMNGELFF
size: .; D: TRBD1; V: TRBV12-5; J: TRBJ1-5; DNA: TGTGCTAGTGGTTTGTCAGGGGGCTTTGGACAGCCCCAGCATTTT; CDR3: CASGLSGGFGQPQHF